Below are 14 T cell receptor beta chains sequenced from a single sample in a study of CD8 T cells in Susac syndrome. When the RNA was reverse transcribed, random hexamers were used with an input of about 0.5 to 1 ug. TCRdb passed the immunoSEQ multiplex PCR reads through MiXCR, listing each CDR3 protein once. The table has around 99,000 distinct CDR3 sequences, 90% to 98% seen once. Material for sequencing was CD4+ T cells from PBMCs. The receptors here all came from a human donor in good health.

The chain recombines TRBV6-1 with TRBJ2-6; D not resolved. There are 16 residues in the CDR3. V lost 3 bases and J lost 2, with 11 bases in between. Germline CDR1 reads MNHNS; CDR2 reads SASEGT. CDR3 in DNA: TGTGCCAGCAGTGAGGGGTGGGGTACTGGGGCCAACGTCCTGACTTTC. It yields the protein CASSEGWGTGANVLTF.

The chain combines TRBV6-2 or TRBV6-3 with TRBJ2-5; tentatively, D is TRBD2 (6 bases). From germline, CDR1 is MNHEY and CDR2 SVGEGT. The CDR3 runs 15 residues. The V end lost 0 bases, the J end lost 1 base, and 9 bases lay between the germline ends. DNA for the CDR3: TGTGCCAGCAGTTACTCCCGGGGGACCCAAGAGACCCAGTACTTC. Translated: CASSYSRGTQETQYF.

A single count supports this clonotype. The chain is built from TRBV5-1 and TRBJ2-6; D call uncertain. The germline gives CDR1 SGHRS, CDR2 YFSETQ. The CDR3 runs to 15 residues. With 0 bases removed from V and 4 bases from J, the gap between germline ends came to 8 bases. For the CDR3, the DNA is TGCGCCAGCAGCTTGGACCTGAAGGGGGCCAACGTCCTGACTTTC. Amino acid sequence: CASSLDLKGANVLTF.

The chain recombines TRBV18 with TRBJ1-2; tentative D call: TRBD1 (5 bases). Germline V gives CDR1 KGHSH, CDR2 LQKENI. The V end lost 2 bases, the J end lost 0 bases, and 16 bases lay between the germline ends. The CDR3 sequence is 17 residues long. CDR3 bases: TGTGCCAGCTCACCATTTCCAGGGACGGGGGCTAACTATGGCTACACCTTC. This codes for CASSPFPGTGANYGYTF.

This clonotype was seen just once. V and J are TRBV4-3 and TRBJ1-5; possible D gene TRBD1, 6 bases. The germline V gene has CDR1 LGHNA and CDR2 YSLEER. The CDR3 runs 16 residues. Trimming removed 0 bases at V and 6 bases at J, with 15 bases between. CDR3 bases: TGCGCCAGCAGCCAAGATGTGGCAGGGGCAGGTCAGCCCCAGCATTTT. Protein product: CASSQDVAGAGQPQHF.

The CDR3 protein is CASSQGGLAGDEQFF. CDR3 coding DNA: TGTGCCAGCAGCCAAGGGGGACTAGCGGGGGATGAGCAGTTCTTC. The chain combines TRBV3-1 with TRBJ2-1; TRBD2 agrees at 14 bases. Losses at the gene ends were 1 base for V and 8 bases for J; bases not matched to a gene: 1. The germline V gene encodes CDR1 LGHDT and CDR2 YNNKEL (reference sequence). The CDR3 sequence is 15 residues long.

This chain links TRBV2 with TRBJ2-4; 7 nucleotides match TRBD2. V trimming: 6 bases; J trimming: 7 bases; junction bases outside the gene matches: 3. CDR3 length: 12 amino acids. From germline, CDR1 is SNHLY and CDR2 FYNNEI. The CDR3 loop reads CASSYGGNIQYF. CDR3 bases: TGTGCCAGCAGCTACGGGGGGAACATTCAGTACTTC.

The CDR3 region has the DNA TGTGCCAGCAGTTTACCCAATGCGCAGTATTTT. Protein product: CASSLPNAQYF. The chain employs TRBV12-3 or TRBV12-4 and TRBJ2-3; D gene uncertain. This CDR3 has 11 amino acids. The ends were cut back, 2 bases at V and 10 bases at J, with 7 bases in the middle.

This clonotype was detected once. The chain joins TRBV13 to TRBJ2-4; 12 nucleotides align to TRBD2. Trimming removed 1 base from V and 1 base from J; junction bases left unmatched: 11. Germline assignment: CDR1 PRHDT and CDR2 FYEKMQ (reference sequence). The CDR3 is 20 amino acids. CDR3 coding DNA: TGTGCCAGCAGCTTAGCCCTGGCTAGCGGGGGGGTTTTGGCCAAAAACATTCAGTACTTC. Its translation: CASSLALASGGVLAKNIQYF.

The chain has TRBV7-2 and TRBJ2-7; weak D call: TRBD2 (5 bases). The germline V gene has CDR1 SGHTA and CDR2 FQGNSA. This CDR3 has 13 residues. The germline V and J ends were trimmed by 1 base and 5 bases, with 9 bases remaining between them. CDR3 DNA: TGTGCCAGCAGCTTAGATGGAGGCGACGAGCAGTACTTC. Translation gives CASSLDGGDEQYF. The full variable domain, with the rest looked up from reference TRBV7-2 and TRBJ2-7, is GAGVSQSPSNKVTEKGKDVELRCDPISGHTALYWYRQSLGQGLEFLIYFQGNSAPDKSGLPSDRFSAERTGGSVSTLTIQRTQQEDSAVYLCASSLDGGDEQYFGPGTRLTVT.

The rearrangement joins TRBV3-1 to TRBJ1-2; D is undetermined. The germline gives CDR1 LGHDT, CDR2 YNNKEL (reference sequence). The V end was cut by 3 bases, the J end by 3 bases, with 8 bases between. This CDR3 is 13 amino acids long. The CDR3 bases are TGTGCCAGCAGCCAGATGAGCTACTATGGCTACACCTTC. Translated: CASSQMSYYGYTF.

This clonotype was detected once. The V gene is TRBV4-1, the J gene TRBJ2-2, with D possibly being TRBD1 (6 bases). Germline V gene sequence: CDR1 MGHRA, CDR2 YSYEKL. The CDR3 loop spans 15 amino acids. With 6 bases removed from V and 6 bases from J, the gap between germline ends came to 17 bases. The DNA for the CDR3 is TGCGCCAGCAGAGAACCGGGACACCTCCCCGGGGAGCTGTTTTTT. As protein: CASREPGHLPGELFF.

This clonotype has a single count. V and J are TRBV12-3 or TRBV12-4 and TRBJ1-6; a possible D gene is TRBD1 (6 bases). The length of the CDR3 is 14 residues. The ends were cut back, 8 bases at V and 6 bases at J, with 14 bases in the middle. CDR3 DNA: TGTGCCAGCTCCAGTCGGGGGCCTAATTCACCCCTCCACTTT. This codes for CASSSRGPNSPLHF.

The V call is TRBV7-9, the J call TRBJ2-4; D is possibly TRBD1 (5 bases). Germline CDR1 is SEHNR and CDR2 is FQNEAQ (reference sequence). The CDR3 loop spans 15 amino acids. Trimming pared 1 base from V and 8 bases from J, leaving 15 bases between. This CDR3 is CASSLEGRARDIQYF. In DNA form, the CDR3 reads TGTGCCAGCAGCTTAGAGGGCAGGGCCAGGGACATTCAGTACTTC.